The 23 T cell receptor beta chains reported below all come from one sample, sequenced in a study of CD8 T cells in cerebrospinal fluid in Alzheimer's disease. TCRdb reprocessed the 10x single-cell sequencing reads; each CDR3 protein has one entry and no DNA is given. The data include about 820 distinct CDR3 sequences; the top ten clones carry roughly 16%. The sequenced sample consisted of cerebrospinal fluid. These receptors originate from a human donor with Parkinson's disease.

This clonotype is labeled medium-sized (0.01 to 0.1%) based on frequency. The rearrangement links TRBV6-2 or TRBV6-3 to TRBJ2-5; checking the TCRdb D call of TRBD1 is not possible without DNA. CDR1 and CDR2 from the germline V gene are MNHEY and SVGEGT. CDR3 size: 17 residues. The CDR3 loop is CASSFTPGQIYQETQYF.

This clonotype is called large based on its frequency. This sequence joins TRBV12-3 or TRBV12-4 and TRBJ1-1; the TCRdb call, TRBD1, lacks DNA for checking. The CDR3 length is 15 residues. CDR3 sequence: CASSPGGRGLSEAFF.

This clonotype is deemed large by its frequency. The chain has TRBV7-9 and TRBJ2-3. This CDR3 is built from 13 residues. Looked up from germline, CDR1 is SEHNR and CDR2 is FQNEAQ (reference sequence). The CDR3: CASSLFGTDTQYF. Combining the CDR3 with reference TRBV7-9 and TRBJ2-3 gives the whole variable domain DTGVSQNPRHKITKRGQNVTFRCDPISEHNRLYWYRQTLGQGPEFLTYFQNEAQLEKSRLLSDRFSAERPKGSFSTLEIQRTEQGDSAMYLCASSLFGTDTQYFGPGTRLTVL.

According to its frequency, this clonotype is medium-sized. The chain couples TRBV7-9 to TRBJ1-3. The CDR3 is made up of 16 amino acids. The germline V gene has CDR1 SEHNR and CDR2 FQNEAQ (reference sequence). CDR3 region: CASSSLPGVSGNTIYF.

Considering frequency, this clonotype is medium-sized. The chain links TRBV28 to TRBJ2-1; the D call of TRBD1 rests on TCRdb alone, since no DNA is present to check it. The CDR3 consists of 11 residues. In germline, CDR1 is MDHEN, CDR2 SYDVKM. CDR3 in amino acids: CASTRYNEQFF.

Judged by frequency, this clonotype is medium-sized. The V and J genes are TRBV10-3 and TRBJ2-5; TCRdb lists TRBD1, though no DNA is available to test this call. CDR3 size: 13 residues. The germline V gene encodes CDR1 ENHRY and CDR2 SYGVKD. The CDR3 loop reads CAISSVGGETQYF.

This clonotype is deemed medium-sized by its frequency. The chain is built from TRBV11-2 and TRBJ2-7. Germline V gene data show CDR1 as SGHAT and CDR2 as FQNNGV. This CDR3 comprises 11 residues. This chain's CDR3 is CASSLGVEQYF.

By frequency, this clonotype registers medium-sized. The CDR3 region is CASRVGTGNSPLHF. The chain carries TRBV28 and TRBJ1-6; TCRdb's D call, TRBD1, is unchecked because there is no DNA. The CDR3 runs 14 residues. Per germline, CDR1 MDHEN and CDR2 SYDVKM.

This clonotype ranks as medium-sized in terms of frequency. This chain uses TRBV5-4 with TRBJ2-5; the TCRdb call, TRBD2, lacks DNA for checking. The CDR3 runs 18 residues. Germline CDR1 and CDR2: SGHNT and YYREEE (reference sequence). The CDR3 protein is CASSLAVSRLAGKETQYF.

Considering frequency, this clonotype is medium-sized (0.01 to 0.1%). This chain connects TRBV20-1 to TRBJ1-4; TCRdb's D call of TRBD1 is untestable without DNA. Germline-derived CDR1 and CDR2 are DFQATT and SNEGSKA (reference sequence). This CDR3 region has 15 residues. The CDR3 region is CSASELRDRGEKLFF.

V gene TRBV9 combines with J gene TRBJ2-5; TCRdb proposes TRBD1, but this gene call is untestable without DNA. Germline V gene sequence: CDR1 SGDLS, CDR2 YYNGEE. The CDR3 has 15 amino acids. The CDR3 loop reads CASSPGTGIRQTQYF.

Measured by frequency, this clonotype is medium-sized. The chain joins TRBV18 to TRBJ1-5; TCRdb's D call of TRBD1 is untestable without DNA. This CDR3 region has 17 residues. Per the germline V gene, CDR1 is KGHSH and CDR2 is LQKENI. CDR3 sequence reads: CASSLGGVPGRNQPQHF.

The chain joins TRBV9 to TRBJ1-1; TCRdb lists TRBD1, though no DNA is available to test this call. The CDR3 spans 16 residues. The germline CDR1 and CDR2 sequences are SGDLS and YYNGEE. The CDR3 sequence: CASSVSGQAMSTEAFF.

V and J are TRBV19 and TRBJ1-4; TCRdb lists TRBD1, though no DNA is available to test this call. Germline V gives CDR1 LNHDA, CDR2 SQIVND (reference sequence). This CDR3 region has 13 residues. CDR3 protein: CASSWTGGEKLFF.

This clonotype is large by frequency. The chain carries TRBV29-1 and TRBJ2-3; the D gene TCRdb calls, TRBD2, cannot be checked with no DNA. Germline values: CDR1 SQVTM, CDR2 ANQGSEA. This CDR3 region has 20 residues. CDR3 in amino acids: CSVLAPWTTKNRIHTDTQYF.

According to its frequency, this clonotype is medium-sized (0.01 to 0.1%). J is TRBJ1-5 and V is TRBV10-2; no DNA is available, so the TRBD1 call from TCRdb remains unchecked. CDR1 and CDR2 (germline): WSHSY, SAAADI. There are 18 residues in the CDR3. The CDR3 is CASRPGTGSKGYNQPQHF.

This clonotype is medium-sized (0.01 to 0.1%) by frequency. The CDR3 region is CSARDFRVTGELFF. The rearrangement links TRBV20-1 to TRBJ2-2. The CDR3 length is 14 residues. Germline loops: CDR1 DFQATT, CDR2 SNEGSKA (reference sequence).

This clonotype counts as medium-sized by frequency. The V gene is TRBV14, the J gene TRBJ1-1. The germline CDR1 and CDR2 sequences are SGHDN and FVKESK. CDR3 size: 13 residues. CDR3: CASSQVETGEAFF.

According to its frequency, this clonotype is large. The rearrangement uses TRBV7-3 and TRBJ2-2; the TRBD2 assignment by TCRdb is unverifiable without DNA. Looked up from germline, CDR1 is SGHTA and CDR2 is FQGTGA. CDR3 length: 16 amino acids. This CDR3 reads CASSLGGLVPAGELFF.

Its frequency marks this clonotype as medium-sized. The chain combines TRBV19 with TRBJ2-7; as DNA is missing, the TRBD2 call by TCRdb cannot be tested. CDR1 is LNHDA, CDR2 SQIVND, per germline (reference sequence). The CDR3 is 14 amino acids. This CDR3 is CATPLLRLSYEQYF.

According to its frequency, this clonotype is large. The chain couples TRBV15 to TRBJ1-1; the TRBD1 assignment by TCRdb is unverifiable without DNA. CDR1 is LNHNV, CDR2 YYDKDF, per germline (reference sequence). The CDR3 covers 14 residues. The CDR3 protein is CATSPAGAFTEAFF.

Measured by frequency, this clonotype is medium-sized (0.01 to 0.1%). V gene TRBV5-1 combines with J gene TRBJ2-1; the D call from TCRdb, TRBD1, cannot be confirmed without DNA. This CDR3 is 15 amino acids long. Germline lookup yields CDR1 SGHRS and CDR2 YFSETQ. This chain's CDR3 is CASSFGGGLLDEQFF. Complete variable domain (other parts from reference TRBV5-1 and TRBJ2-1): KAGVTQTPRYLIKTRGQQVTLSCSPISGHRSVSWYQQTPGQGLQFLFEYFSETQRNKGNFPGRFSGRQFSNSRSEMNVSTLELGDSALYLCASSFGGGLLDEQFFGPGTRLTVL.

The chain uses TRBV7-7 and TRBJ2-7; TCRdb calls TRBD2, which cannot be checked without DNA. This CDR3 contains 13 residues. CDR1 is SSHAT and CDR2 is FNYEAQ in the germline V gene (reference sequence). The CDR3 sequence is CASSLNLVGEQYF. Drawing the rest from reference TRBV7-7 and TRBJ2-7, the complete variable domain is GAGVSQSPRYKVTKRGQDVTLRCDPISSHATLYWYQQALGQGPEFLTYFNYEAQPDKSGLPSDRFSAERPEGSISTLTIQRTEQRDSAMYRCASSLNLVGEQYFGPGTRLTVT.